These 27 T cell receptor beta chains were all obtained from the same sample, sequenced in a study of technical replicates of blood from several donors. Only in-frame clones appear in the TCRdb table, and some are missing; sequencing was by immunoSEQ multiplex PCR. The table shows about 76,000 clones, with nearly 98% occurring only once. Sample: T cells isolated from PBMCs. The receptors were sampled from a human donor in good health.

The chain has TRBV18 and TRBJ1-4, with 7 bases lining up with TRBD1. Germline loops: CDR1 KGHSH, CDR2 LQKENI. The CDR3 is 15 residues long. After removal of 2 bases from V and 7 bases from J, the junction contained 7 bases not matched to a gene. The CDR3 DNA reads as TGTGCCAGCTCACCAACACAGGGGCGTAGTGAAAAACTGTTTTTT. It translates to CASSPTQGRSEKLFF.

This clone was detected only a few times. The chain links TRBV27 to TRBJ2-7; 7 bases are a match to TRBD2. The CDR3 extends over 15 amino acids. The V gene end was trimmed by 6 bases and the J gene end by 0 bases; junction bases not matched to a gene: 8. Germline V lookup: CDR1 MNHEY, CDR2 SMNVEV (reference sequence). In DNA, the CDR3 is TGTGCCAGCAGCCCAAGCGGGGCGAGCTCCTACGAGCAGTACTTC. As protein: CASSPSGASSYEQYF.

The V and J genes are TRBV19 and TRBJ2-5; 10 bases are shared with TRBD2. The junction had 2 bases not matched to a gene; V was cut back by 0 bases and J by 1 base. This CDR3 is 16 amino acids long. Germline V gives CDR1 LNHDA, CDR2 SQIVND (reference sequence). The CDR3 here is CASSIDSGRIQETQYF. The DNA of the CDR3 is TGTGCCAGTAGTATAGATAGCGGGAGGATCCAAGAGACCCAGTACTTC.

This chain connects TRBV27 to TRBJ1-1; D remains unclear. V gave up 2 bases and J gave up 1 base, with 8 bases separating them. Looked up from germline, CDR1 is MNHEY and CDR2 is SMNVEV (reference sequence). This CDR3 is 14 amino acids long. DNA of the CDR3: TGTGCCAGCAGTTTACAAGCAGGGAACACTGAAGCTTTCTTT. Translating gives CASSLQAGNTEAFF.

This clone showed up just a few times. The chain employs TRBV30 and TRBJ1-1, with 8 bases that match TRBD1. From germline, CDR1 is GTSNPN and CDR2 SVGIG (reference sequence). The ends lost 4 bases at V and 1 base at J; junction bases unmatched: 8. This CDR3 spans 15 amino acids. CDR3 region: CAWKLSGTGNTEAFF. The CDR3 region has the DNA TGTGCCTGGAAACTTTCCGGGACAGGGAACACTGAAGCTTTCTTT.

The chain is built from TRBV7-9 and TRBJ2-7; D is ambiguous. Germline CDR1 and CDR2: SEHNR and FQNEAQ (reference sequence). The CDR3 loop spans 11 amino acids. V lost 1 base and J lost 7, with 5 bases in between. This chain's CDR3 is CASSLVREQYF. DNA for the CDR3: TGTGCCAGCAGCTTAGTCCGGGAGCAGTACTTC.

The rearrangement links TRBV6-1 to TRBJ2-1, with 7 bases matching TRBD1. Germline V gene lookup returns CDR1 MNHNS and CDR2 SASEGT. The CDR3 loop spans 16 amino acids. Trimming removed 4 bases from V and 3 bases from J; junction bases left unmatched: 9. As DNA, the CDR3 is TGTGCCAGCAGTGGACGGGACAGTACCAACTACAATGAGCAGTTCTTC. This translates into CASSGRDSTNYNEQFF.

The chain combines TRBV6-1 with TRBJ2-1; 8 bases fit TRBD1. This CDR3 spans 16 amino acids. Trimming removed 1 base from V and 2 bases from J; junction bases left unmatched: 4. CDR1 MNHNS and CDR2 SASEGT come from the germline V gene. DNA of the CDR3: TGTGCCAGCAGTGAAGAGGGACAGGCTCCCTACAATGAGCAGTTCTTC. This translates into CASSEEGQAPYNEQFF.

This clone was found once. The chain is built from TRBV6-5 and TRBJ2-1; 11 positions match TRBD2. Germline values: CDR1 MNHEY, CDR2 SVGAGI. CDR3 length: 14 amino acids. The ends lost 7 bases at V and 10 bases at J; junction bases unmatched: 9. The CDR3 sequence is CASTFELAGGEQFF. For the CDR3, the DNA is TGTGCCAGCACCTTCGAGCTAGCGGGAGGCGAGCAGTTCTTC.

V and J are TRBV10-3 and TRBJ1-5; TRBD1 agrees at 7 bases. The CDR3 extends over 12 amino acids. J gave up 11 bases and V 0 bases, and 1 base lay outside the gene matches. Germline lookup yields CDR1 ENHRY and CDR2 SYGVKD. This CDR3 reads CAISESTGTQHF. The CDR3 nucleotides read TGTGCCATCAGTGAGTCGACAGGGACCCAGCATTTT.

The J gene is TRBJ2-5, the V gene TRBV18, with TRBD1 matching 9 bases. Germline assignment: CDR1 KGHSH and CDR2 LQKENI. The CDR3 is 15 amino acids. J gave up 5 bases and V 3 bases, and 7 bases lay outside the gene matches. The chain's CDR3 is CASSPRQGVGETQYF. The DNA of the CDR3 is TGTGCCAGCTCACCCAGACAGGGGGTTGGCGAGACCCAGTACTTC.

V and J are TRBV19 and TRBJ2-7, with D possibly being TRBD1 (5 bases). Trimming removed 1 base at V and 0 bases at J, with 10 bases between. This CDR3 is built from 15 residues. The germline gives CDR1 LNHDA, CDR2 SQIVND (reference sequence). In DNA form, the CDR3 reads TGTGCCAGTAGTATAGTCTTTGGGGCCTCCTACGAGCAGTACTTC. Protein: CASSIVFGASYEQYF.

The chain uses TRBV4-1 and TRBJ1-6, with D possibly being TRBD1 (5 bases). CDR1 MGHRA and CDR2 YSYEKL come from the germline V gene. Trimming removed 6 bases at V and 9 bases at J, with 21 bases between. The CDR3 has 16 residues. CDR3 loop: CASSARIRALSSPLHF. For the CDR3, the DNA is TGCGCCAGCAGTGCGAGGATCAGGGCCCTAAGTTCACCCCTCCACTTT.

This clone came up once. The chain employs TRBV15 and TRBJ2-1; TRBD2 aligns across 13 bases. This CDR3 comprises 16 residues. The J segment lost 2 bases and the V segment lost 8 bases, leaving 6 bases of the junction unmatched. The germline gives CDR1 LNHNV, CDR2 YYDKDF (reference sequence). The CDR3 nucleotides read TGTGCCACCTGGGAAGGGACTAGCGGGACCTACAATGAGCAGTTCTTC. Translating it yields CATWEGTSGTYNEQFF.

The chain uses TRBV5-1 and TRBJ2-3; 13 bases map to TRBD2. Trimming took 4 bases from V and 0 from J; bases not matched to a gene: 5. Germline V gene data show CDR1 as SGHRS and CDR2 as YFSETQ. The CDR3 covers 17 residues. CDR3 DNA: TGCGCCAGCAGCCCCGGGACTAGCGGGAAAAGCACAGATACGCAGTATTTT. Protein: CASSPGTSGKSTDTQYF.

The chain recombines TRBV15 with TRBJ2-1, with 7 bases that match TRBD2. Germline trimming cut 1 base from V and 1 base from J; bases unmatched to any gene: 13. Per the germline V gene, CDR1 is LNHNV and CDR2 is YYDKDF (reference sequence). This CDR3 contains 19 residues. The CDR3 DNA follows: TGTGCCACCAGCAGAGTGAGGCGTTGGGGGGGAATATCCTACAATGAGCAGTTCTTC. This gives the protein CATSRVRRWGGISYNEQFF.

The rearrangement joins TRBV7-9 to TRBJ2-1, with D perhaps TRBD2 (6 bases). Germline CDR1 is SEHNR and CDR2 is FQNEAQ (reference sequence). The V end lost 4 bases, the J end lost 4 bases, and 17 bases lay between the germline ends. This CDR3 has 16 amino acids. The CDR3 is CASSSPLAPLYNEQFF. CDR3 sequence (DNA): TGTGCCAGCAGCTCCCCCCTAGCGCCGCTTTACAATGAGCAGTTCTTC.

This clone was detected only once. The chain carries TRBV4-1 and TRBJ1-5, with D perhaps TRBD1 (6 bases). This CDR3 has 16 residues. Germline assignment: CDR1 MGHRA and CDR2 YSYEKL. Trimming stripped 1 base from V and 2 bases from J, with 12 bases between. This CDR3 reads CASSQVTGSRNQPQHF. CDR3 sequence (DNA): TGCGCCAGCAGCCAAGTAACAGGGTCCCGCAATCAGCCCCAGCATTTT.

The chain links TRBV4-1 to TRBJ2-1; tentatively, D is TRBD1 (6 bases). The CDR3 is made up of 14 amino acids. Germline V gives CDR1 MGHRA, CDR2 YSYEKL. Trimming cost V 4 bases and J 5 bases, with 12 bases left between them. The CDR3 DNA is TGCGCCAGCAGCCGGCGACAGGAAAACAATGAGCAGTTCTTC. Translation gives CASSRRQENNEQFF.

V gene TRBV5-4 combines with J gene TRBJ2-5; a weak D match, TRBD1 (5 bases). CDR1 and CDR2 (germline): SGHNT, YYREEE (reference sequence). CDR3 length: 14 residues. Trimming removed 0 bases from V and 4 bases from J, with 10 bases in between. CDR3 bases: TGTGCCAGCAGCTTGGGACAGAGCCGAGAGACCCAGTACTTC. Translating it yields CASSLGQSRETQYF.

The gene calls are TRBV5-4 and TRBJ2-7, with D tentatively TRBD1 (6 bases). Trimming removed 2 bases from V and 5 bases from J, with 17 bases in between. Germline V gene sequence: CDR1 SGHNT, CDR2 YYREEE (reference sequence). The CDR3 is 15 residues long. The CDR3 region is CASSFQGSVSDEQYF. The DNA of the CDR3 is TGTGCCAGCAGCTTCCAGGGGAGTGTTTCGGACGAGCAGTACTTC.

The J gene is TRBJ1-4, the V gene TRBV5-4, with 7 positions matching TRBD1. Per germline, CDR1 SGHNT and CDR2 YYREEE (reference sequence). The CDR3 is made up of 15 amino acids. V was clipped by 4 bases and J by 2 bases; unmatched bases: 5. CDR3 protein: CASSPTTGTNEKLFF. In DNA, the CDR3 is TGTGCCAGCAGCCCCACGACAGGGACTAATGAAAAACTGTTTTTT.

This chain connects TRBV10-3 to TRBJ1-2; 9 nucleotides agree with TRBD1. This CDR3 comprises 18 residues. The V segment lost 6 bases and the J segment 0 bases; nucleotides outside the gene matches: 14. The V gene's germline CDR1 is ENHRY and CDR2 SYGVKD. The CDR3 is CAISYSGTGFSTNYGYTF. Here the CDR3 DNA reads TGTGCCATCAGCTACTCCGGGACAGGGTTTTCAACTAACTATGGCTACACCTTC.

This chain joins TRBV6-5 and TRBJ1-2, with D tentatively TRBD1 (5 bases). V was shortened by 2 bases and J by 7 bases, with 14 bases between the two germline ends. Looked up from germline, CDR1 is MNHEY and CDR2 is SVGAGI. The length of the CDR3 is 14 residues. CDR3 amino acids: CASSYGGGSVGYTF. The CDR3 bases are TGTGCCAGCAGTTACGGCGGGGGTTCGGTTGGCTACACCTTC.

V usage is TRBV11-2 and J usage is TRBJ1-2, with D possibly matching TRBD1 (5 bases). The CDR3 totals 16 residues. Germline assignment: CDR1 SGHAT and CDR2 FQNNGV. V lost 1 base to trimming and J lost 0 bases, with 12 bases between them. CDR3 region: CASSLGGLGPNYGYTF. Here the CDR3 DNA reads TGTGCCAGCAGCTTAGGGGGACTGGGACCTAACTATGGCTACACCTTC.

V usage is TRBV4-1 and J usage is TRBJ2-7; TRBD1 matches 7 bases. Germline V CDR1 and CDR2: MGHRA, YSYEKL. CDR3 length: 14 amino acids. Unmatched junction bases numbered 1, after V lost 2 bases and J lost 0 bases. The DNA for the CDR3 is TGCGCCAGCAGCCAAAGGGACAGCTCCTACGAGCAGTACTTC. It specifies CASSQRDSSYEQYF.

The CDR3 loop reads CASRHGLARHRAAGELFF. CDR3 nucleotide sequence: TGTGCCAGCAGACACGGACTAGCAAGGCACAGGGCCGCCGGGGAGCTGTTTTTT. V gene TRBV2 combines with J gene TRBJ2-2; TRBD2 matches 8 bases. After removal of 6 bases from V and 6 bases from J, the junction contained 18 bases not matched to a gene. The CDR3 runs 18 residues. CDR1 is SNHLY and CDR2 is FYNNEI in the germline V gene. Full variable domain (remainder filled in from reference TRBV2 and TRBJ2-2): EPEVTQTPSHQVTQMGQEVILRCVPISNHLYFYWYRQILGQKVEFLVSFYNNEISEKSEIFDDQFSVERPDGSNFTLKIRSTKLEDSAMYFCASRHGLARHRAAGELFFGEGSRLTVL.